This T cell receptor beta chain was sequenced in a study of blood T cells in healthy people across ages. Per sample, a minimum of 7 million PBMCs were isolated. CDR1 and CDR2 from the germline V gene are SGDLS and YYNGEE. This CDR3 comprises 17 residues. V lost 4 bases to trimming and J lost 2 bases; unmatched junction nucleotides: 7. The second PCR ran about 6 to 12 cycles with a sample-barcoded 5' primer and J-beta primers. Each sample provided no less than 2.5 million CDR3-containing paired-end reads. TCRdb reprocessed the 5' RACE reads with MiXCR, giving one entry per CDR3 protein. Of 1 million or so distinct CDR3 sequences listed, 20% to 25% were seen once; the top ten hold 0.65% to 0.75%. The sample also formed part of further work on T cells of mothers and their children. That work adds: Donors were a few healthy Caucasian mothers and their six children. An overlap that was slightly higher, though non-significant, was seen in related mother-child pairs versus unrelated pairs.

The sequenced sample was blood. This receptor was taken from a girl aged 2 to 10 in good health. The chain joins TRBV9 to TRBJ2-6; 9 nucleotides match TRBD1. CDR3 nucleotide sequence: TGTGCCAGCAGCATGGGACAGGGAATGGCTGGGGCCAACGTCCTGACTTTC. It specifies CASSMGQGMAGANVLTF.